This T cell receptor (beta chain) was recorded in a study of blood T cells in healthy people across ages. Findings and caveats of the study: As naive T cell percentage varied, TCR beta diversity correlated strongly with it. Diversity figures derived from one million T cells were judged to underestimate the true value.

As regards this clonotype: Its antigen is not known.

The CDR3 extends over 17 amino acids. Germline V lookup: CDR1 SGHRS, CDR2 YFSETQ. The authors ran a second PCR of roughly 6 to 11 cycles using a sample-barcoded 5' primer and a J-beta primer mix. A single record per CDR3 protein comes from TCRdb applying MiXCR to the 5' RACE reads. Of approximately 780,000 distinct CDR3 sequences listed, about a quarter were seen once; the top ten hold 3%. In addition, the sample was reused for a study of T cells of mothers and their children. Turning to that study: Donors were a few healthy Caucasian mothers and their six children. Related mother-child pairs showed slightly, non-significantly higher overlap than unrelated pairs.

The sequencing input was blood. The V call is TRBV5-1, the J call TRBJ2-5; 8 bases fit TRBD1. The J call is uncertain, as TRBJ2-1 better fits the DNA end. The receptor's source is a boy aged 5 to 17 in good health. CDR3 sequence: CASSLASGTGLSEEQFF. The CDR3, as DNA: TGCGCCAGCAGCTTGGCGTCCGGGACAGGTCTCTCTGAAGAGCAGTTCTTC.